This TCR beta chain is from a study of T cells in Graves' hyperthyroidism and ophthalmopathy. General study points: Stable hyperthyroidism was separated from ophthalmopathy by a model based on 13 V-J features. Most clonotypes expanded in the thyroid (above 0.001) were also present in blood.

The table lists this clonotype with many counts. Antigen unknown. The source material, RNA transcripts, was used to amplify TCR beta CDR3 regions. A set of HTBI primers served as the primers for a first-round RT-PCR of the TCR CDR3. TCRdb independently ran MiXCR on the multiplex PCR reads; one entry per CDR3 protein. The sample lists a few hundred thousand distinct CDR3 sequences; 12% to 15% were seen once. The V gene end was trimmed by 8 bases and the J gene end by 7 bases; junction bases not matched to a gene: 5. The CDR3 runs 14 residues. The source of this sequence is a woman aged 18-29 years with Graves' hyperthyroidism. The sequenced sample was blood. The chain carries TRBV12-3 or TRBV12-4 and TRBJ2-1; TRBD2 matches at 13 bases. Written as DNA, the CDR3 is TGTGCCAGCGGACTAGCGGGAGCGGGTAATGAGCAGTTCTTC. It specifies CASGLAGAGNEQFF.